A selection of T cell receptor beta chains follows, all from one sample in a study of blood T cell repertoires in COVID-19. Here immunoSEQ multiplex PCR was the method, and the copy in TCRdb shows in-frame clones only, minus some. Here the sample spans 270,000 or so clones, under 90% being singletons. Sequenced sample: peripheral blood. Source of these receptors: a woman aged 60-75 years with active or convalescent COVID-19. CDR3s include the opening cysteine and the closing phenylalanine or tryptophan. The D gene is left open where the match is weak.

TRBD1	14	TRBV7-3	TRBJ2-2	CASSGTGGPGELFF
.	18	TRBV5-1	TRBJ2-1	CASSFIGGKGGMYNEQFF
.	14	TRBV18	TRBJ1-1	CASSPEAGITEAFF
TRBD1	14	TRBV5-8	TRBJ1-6	CASSHRGINSPLHF
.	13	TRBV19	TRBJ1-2	CASSTLVPYGYTF
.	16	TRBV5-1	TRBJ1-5	CASSPPGRGGNQPQHF
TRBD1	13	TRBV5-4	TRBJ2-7	CASSLGDRSEQYF
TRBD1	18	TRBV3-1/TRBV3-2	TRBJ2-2	CASSLNPRGQGYTGELFF
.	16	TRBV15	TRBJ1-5	CATSRHTGNSNQPQHF
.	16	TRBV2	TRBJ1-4	CASSENGRGTNEKLFF
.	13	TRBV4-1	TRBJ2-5	CASAKGGPETQYF
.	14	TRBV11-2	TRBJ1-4	CASGPSSTNEKLFF
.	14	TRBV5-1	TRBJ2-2	CASSLEAQTGELFF
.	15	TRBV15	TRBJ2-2	CATSPQSRGTGELFF
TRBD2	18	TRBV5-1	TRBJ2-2	CASSPGLAGGTNTGELFF
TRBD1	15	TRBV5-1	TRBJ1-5	CASKLTDRENQPQHF
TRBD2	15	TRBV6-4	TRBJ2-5	CASSESLAAQETQYF
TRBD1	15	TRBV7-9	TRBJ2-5	CASSPGTGTGETQYF
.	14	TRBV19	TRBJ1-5	CASSRPGYNQPQHF
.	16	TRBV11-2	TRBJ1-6	CASSSPVAGHNSPLHF
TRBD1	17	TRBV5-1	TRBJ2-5	CASSLPGGSWYQETQYF
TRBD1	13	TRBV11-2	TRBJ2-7	CASSLAQGYEQYF
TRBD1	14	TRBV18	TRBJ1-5	CASSPDRLNQPQHF
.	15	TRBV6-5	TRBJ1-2	CASSRTGWSNYGYTF
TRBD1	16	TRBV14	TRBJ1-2	CASSQGTGLFNYGYTF
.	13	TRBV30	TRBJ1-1	CAWSVSQGAKAFF
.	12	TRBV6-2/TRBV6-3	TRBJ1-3	CASSERRNTIYF
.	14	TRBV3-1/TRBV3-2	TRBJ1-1	CASSQEQANTEAFF
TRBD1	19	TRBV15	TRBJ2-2	CATSRDLRGQGLGTGELFF
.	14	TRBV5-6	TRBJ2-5	CASRASEPRKTQYF
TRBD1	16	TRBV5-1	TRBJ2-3	CASSLEQGAGSDTQYF
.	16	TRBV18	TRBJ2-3	CASSPRWGGDTDTQYF
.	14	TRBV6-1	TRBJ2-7	CASSESRFLYEQYF
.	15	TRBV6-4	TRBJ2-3	CASRRTLSSTDTQYF
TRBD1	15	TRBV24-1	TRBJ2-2	CATSGTGSSTGELFF
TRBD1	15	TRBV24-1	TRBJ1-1	CATSEDRDRGTEAFF
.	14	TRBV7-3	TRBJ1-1	CASSPTGANTEAFF
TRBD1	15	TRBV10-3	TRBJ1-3	CAIAPGQGDGNTIYF
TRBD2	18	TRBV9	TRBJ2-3	CASSVGASGGASTDTQYF
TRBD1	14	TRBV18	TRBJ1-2	CASSQGQGNYGYTF
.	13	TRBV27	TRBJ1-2	CASRRGGNYGYTF
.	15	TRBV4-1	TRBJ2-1	CASSRAGDSYNEQFF
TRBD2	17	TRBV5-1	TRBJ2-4	CASSSGLAGVAKNIQYF
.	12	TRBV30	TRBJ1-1	CAWSSSGPGAFF
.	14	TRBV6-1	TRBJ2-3	CASSEARTEATQYF
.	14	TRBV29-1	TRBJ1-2	CSVEIGGTWDGYTF
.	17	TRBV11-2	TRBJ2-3	CASSSLLGAGSTDTQYF
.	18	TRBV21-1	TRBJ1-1	CASSSMSPPRGNNTEAFF
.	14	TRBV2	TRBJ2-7	CASKDQRASYEQYF